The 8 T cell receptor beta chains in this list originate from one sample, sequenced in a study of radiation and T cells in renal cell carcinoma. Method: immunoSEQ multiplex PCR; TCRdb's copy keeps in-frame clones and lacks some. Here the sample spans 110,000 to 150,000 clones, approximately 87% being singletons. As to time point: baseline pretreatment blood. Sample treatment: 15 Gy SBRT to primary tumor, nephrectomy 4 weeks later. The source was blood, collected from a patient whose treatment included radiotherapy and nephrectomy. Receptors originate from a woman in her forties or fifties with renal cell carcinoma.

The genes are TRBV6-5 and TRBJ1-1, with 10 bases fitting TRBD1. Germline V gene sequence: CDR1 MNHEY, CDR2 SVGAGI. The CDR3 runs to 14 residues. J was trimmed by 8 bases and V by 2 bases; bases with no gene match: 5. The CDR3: CASSYLDRGPEAFF. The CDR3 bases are TGTGCCAGCAGTTACCTCGACAGGGGGCCGGAAGCTTTCTTT.

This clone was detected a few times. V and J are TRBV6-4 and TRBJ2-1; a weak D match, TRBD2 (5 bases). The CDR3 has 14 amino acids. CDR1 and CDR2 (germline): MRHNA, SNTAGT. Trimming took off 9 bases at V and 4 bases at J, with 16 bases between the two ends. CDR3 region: CASKEGEGYNEQFF. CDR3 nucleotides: TGTGCCAGTAAAGAGGGCGAGGGATACAATGAGCAGTTCTTC.

The CDR3 loop reads CASSPRTVGGKETQYF. The CDR3 DNA follows: TGTGCCAGCAGCCCCCGGACAGTGGGGGGGAAAGAGACCCAGTACTTC. This rearrangement joins TRBV6-6 to TRBJ2-5; D is possibly TRBD2 (7 bases). V dropped 6 bases and J dropped 3 bases, with 20 bases sitting between them. Per germline, CDR1 MNHNY and CDR2 SVGAGI (reference sequence). The length of the CDR3 is 16 residues.

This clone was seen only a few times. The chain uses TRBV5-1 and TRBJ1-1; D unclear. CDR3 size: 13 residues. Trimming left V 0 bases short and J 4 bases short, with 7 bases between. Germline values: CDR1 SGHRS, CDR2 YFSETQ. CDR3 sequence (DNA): TGCGCCAGCAGCTTGGGTGCGGCCACTGAAGCTTTCTTT. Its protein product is CASSLGAATEAFF.

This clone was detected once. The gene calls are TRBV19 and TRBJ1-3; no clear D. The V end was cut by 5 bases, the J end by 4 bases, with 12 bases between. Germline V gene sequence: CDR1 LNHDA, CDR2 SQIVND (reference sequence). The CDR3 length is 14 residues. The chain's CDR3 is CASSSTGFGNTIYF. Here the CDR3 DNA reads TGTGCCAGTAGTTCGACGGGGTTCGGAAACACCATATATTTT.

This CDR3 is CASSDQGNQPQHF. The CDR3 coding sequence is TGTGCCAGCAGTGATCAGGGAAATCAGCCCCAGCATTTT. The chain uses TRBV6-6 and TRBJ1-5, with D possibly matching TRBD1 (5 bases). Between the trimmed V and J ends, which lost 5 bases and 4 bases, there was a span of 9 bases. From germline, CDR1 is MNHNY and CDR2 SVGAGI (reference sequence). The CDR3 covers 13 residues.

The CDR3 spells CASSIGTGGEWTEAFF. The CDR3 nucleotides read TGTGCCAGCAGCATTGGGACAGGGGGCGAGTGGACTGAAGCTTTCTTT. The rearrangement links TRBV9 to TRBJ1-1, with TRBD1 matching over 12 bases. The germline gives CDR1 SGDLS, CDR2 YYNGEE. The V gene end was trimmed by 4 bases and the J gene end by 5 bases; junction bases not matched to a gene: 9. The CDR3 loop spans 16 amino acids.

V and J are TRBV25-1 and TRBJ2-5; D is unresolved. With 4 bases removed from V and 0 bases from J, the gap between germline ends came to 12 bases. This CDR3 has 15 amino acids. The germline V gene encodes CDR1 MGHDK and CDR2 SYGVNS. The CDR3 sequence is CASSAAALYQETQYF. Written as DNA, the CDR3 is TGTGCCAGCAGTGCCGCGGCCCTGTACCAAGAGACCCAGTACTTC.